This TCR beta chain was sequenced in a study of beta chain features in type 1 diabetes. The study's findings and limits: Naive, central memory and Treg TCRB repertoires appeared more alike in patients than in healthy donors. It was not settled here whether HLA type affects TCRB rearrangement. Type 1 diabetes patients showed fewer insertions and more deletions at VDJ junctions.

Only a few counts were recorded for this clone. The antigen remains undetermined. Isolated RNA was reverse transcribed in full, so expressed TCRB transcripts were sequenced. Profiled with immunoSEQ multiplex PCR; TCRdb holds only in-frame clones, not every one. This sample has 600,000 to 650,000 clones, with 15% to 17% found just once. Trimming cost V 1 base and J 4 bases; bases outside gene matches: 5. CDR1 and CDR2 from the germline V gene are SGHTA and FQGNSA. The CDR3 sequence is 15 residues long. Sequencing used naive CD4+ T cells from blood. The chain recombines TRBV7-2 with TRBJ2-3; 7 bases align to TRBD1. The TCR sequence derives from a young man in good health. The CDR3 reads CASSLEATGPDTQYF. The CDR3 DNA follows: TGTGCCAGCAGCTTAGAGGCGACAGGGCCAGATACGCAGTATTTT.